Below are 14 T cell receptor beta chains sequenced from a single sample in a study of technical replicates of blood from a few donors. The protocol was immunoSEQ multiplex PCR, while the TCRdb copy is restricted to in-frame clones and leaves out a portion. The repertoire includes about 88,000 clones, roughly 94% of them detected once, and 0.34% sits in the top ten. Sample: T cells isolated from PBMCs. These receptors originate from a human donor in good health.

The chain carries TRBV6-1 and TRBJ1-5, with D unresolved. Germline V lookup: CDR1 MNHNS, CDR2 SASEGT. This CDR3 spans 15 amino acids. The V end lost 4 bases, the J end lost 0 bases, and 10 bases lay between the germline ends. CDR3 coding DNA: TGTGCCAGCAGTGGGCACAATTATAGCAATCAGCCCCAGCATTTT. Encoded protein: CASSGHNYSNQPQHF.

The CDR3 region is CARGIGGKDEAFF. The CDR3 bases are TGCGCCAGGGGAATAGGGGGAAAGGATGAAGCTTTCTTT. J is TRBJ1-1 and V is TRBV5-1; D possibly corresponds to TRBD1 (6 bases). Germline-derived CDR1 and CDR2 are SGHRS and YFSETQ. Trimming cost V 8 bases and J 7 bases, with 18 bases left between them. The CDR3 spans 13 residues.

This chain connects TRBV6-5 to TRBJ1-3; maybe TRBD1 (6 bases). This CDR3 comprises 14 residues. The V gene's germline CDR1 is MNHEY and CDR2 SVGAGI. V was trimmed by 7 bases and J by 0 bases, leaving 10 bases between them. The CDR3 DNA is TGTGCCAGCACACGGACAGTCTCTGGAAACACCATATATTTT. Its translation: CASTRTVSGNTIYF.

This clone was counted once. The V and J genes are TRBV19 and TRBJ1-1; tentatively, D is TRBD1 (5 bases). This CDR3 has 17 amino acids. V shed 5 bases and J shed 7 bases, with 26 bases lying between them. The germline V gene encodes CDR1 LNHDA and CDR2 SQIVND (reference sequence). The CDR3 loop reads CASSFLGPGFRVVEAFF. The CDR3 nucleotides are TGTGCCAGTAGTTTCTTGGGGCCAGGGTTTCGAGTTGTTGAAGCTTTCTTT.

The V and J genes are TRBV10-2 and TRBJ2-1; 7 nucleotides align to TRBD2. This CDR3 spans 16 amino acids. V trimming: 0 bases; J trimming: 3 bases; junction bases outside the gene matches: 5. The germline V gene encodes CDR1 WSHSY and CDR2 SAAADI. The CDR3 sequence: CASSESRGEGYNEQFF. DNA of the CDR3: TGCGCCAGCAGTGAGTCCCGGGGGGAGGGCTACAATGAGCAGTTCTTC.

The chain uses TRBV5-1 and TRBJ2-5; 12 nucleotides match TRBD1. V lost 4 bases and J lost 5; bases outside the gene matches: 6. The CDR3 loop spans 15 amino acids. Germline V gene sequence: CDR1 SGHRS, CDR2 YFSETQ. The CDR3 sequence is CASSLRDRGLETQYF. CDR3 nucleotide sequence: TGCGCCAGCAGCCTGAGGGACAGGGGGCTGGAGACCCAGTACTTC.

This clone was seen a handful of times. The chain uses TRBV30 and TRBJ1-1; D not resolved. The CDR3 runs to 13 residues. V shed 4 bases and J shed 5 bases, with 14 bases lying between them. Germline V gene lookup returns CDR1 GTSNPN and CDR2 SVGIG (reference sequence). For the CDR3, the DNA is TGTGCCTGGATCCTCGGAGATGGGACTGAAGCTTTCTTT. This codes for CAWILGDGTEAFF. The variable domain in full, with the rest retrieved from reference TRBV30 and TRBJ1-1, is SQTIHQWPATLVQPVGSPLSLECTVEGTSNPNLYWYRQAAGRGLQLLFYSVGIGQISSEVPQNLSASRPQDRQFILSSKKLLLSDSGFYLCAWILGDGTEAFFGQGTRLTVV.

The chain recombines TRBV7-9 with TRBJ2-1; tentative D call: TRBD1 (6 bases). The CDR3 contains 13 residues. The V and J ends lost 5 bases and 4 bases respectively, with 9 bases between them. CDR1 and CDR2 from the germline V gene are SEHNR and FQNEAQ (reference sequence). CDR3 DNA sequence: TGTGCCAGCAGCCAAACAGGGTACAATGAGCAGTTCTTC. It is translated as CASSQTGYNEQFF.

The gene calls are TRBV9 and TRBJ2-7; possible D gene TRBD2, 6 bases. Trimming took 4 bases from V and 0 from J, leaving 14 bases between them. Germline V gene sequence: CDR1 SGDLS, CDR2 YYNGEE. The CDR3 is 15 amino acids. The CDR3 loop reads CASSYGTLSSYEQYF. DNA for the CDR3: TGTGCCAGCAGCTATGGGACTCTGAGCTCCTACGAGCAGTACTTC.

This chain connects TRBV20-1 to TRBJ1-4; D gene unclear. V was pared by 7 bases and J by 4 bases, with 7 bases between. The CDR3 totals 11 residues. CDR1 DFQATT and CDR2 SNEGSKA come from the germline V gene (reference sequence). The CDR3 protein is CSGGLNEKLFF. In DNA form, the CDR3 reads TGCAGTGGCGGCCTTAATGAAAAACTGTTTTTT.

The genes are TRBV7-9 and TRBJ2-5; the match to TRBD2 covers 9 bases. After removal of 6 bases from V and 0 bases from J, the junction contained 2 bases not matched to a gene. Germline CDR1 and CDR2: SEHNR and FQNEAQ (reference sequence). The CDR3 length is 14 residues. The CDR3 spells CASRTSGHQETQYF. CDR3 sequence (DNA): TGTGCCAGCAGGACTAGCGGACACCAAGAGACCCAGTACTTC.

The chain carries TRBV6-4 and TRBJ2-1; D possibly corresponds to TRBD2 (6 bases). The CDR3 contains 17 residues. The germline V gene has CDR1 MRHNA and CDR2 SNTAGT. Trimming left V 2 bases short and J 7 bases short, with 21 bases between. DNA of the CDR3: TGTGCCAGCAGTGACCCCTTAGTAGTAGGAGGGAAAAATGAGCAGTTCTTC. It translates to CASSDPLVVGGKNEQFF.

The V call is TRBV7-8, the J call TRBJ2-5; 13 bases agree with TRBD2. V was clipped by 5 bases and J by 1 base; unmatched bases: 4. Germline CDR1 reads SGHVS; CDR2 reads FQNEAQ. CDR3 length equals 16 residues. The CDR3 protein is CASSPGLAGVQETQYF. The CDR3 nucleotides are TGTGCCAGCAGCCCCGGACTAGCGGGAGTCCAAGAGACCCAGTACTTC.

The chain links TRBV7-6 to TRBJ2-3, with no clear D. Trimming cost V 5 bases and J 0 bases, with 15 bases left between them. Germline-derived CDR1 and CDR2 are SGHVS and FNYEAQ. The CDR3 length is 16 residues. The CDR3 DNA follows: TGTGCCAGCAGCCCCCGGATGGGCTCGAGCACAGATACGCAGTATTTT. Its protein product is CASSPRMGSSTDTQYF.